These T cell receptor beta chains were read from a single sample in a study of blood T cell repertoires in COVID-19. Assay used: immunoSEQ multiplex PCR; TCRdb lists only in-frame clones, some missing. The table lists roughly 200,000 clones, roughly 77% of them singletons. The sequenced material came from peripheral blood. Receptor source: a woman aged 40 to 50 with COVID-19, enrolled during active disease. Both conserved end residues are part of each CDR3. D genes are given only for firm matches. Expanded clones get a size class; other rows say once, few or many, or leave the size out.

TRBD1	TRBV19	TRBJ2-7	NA	CASSRRDRGIEKYF	TGTGCCAGTAGTCGCCGGGACAGGGGTATTGAGAAGTACTTC
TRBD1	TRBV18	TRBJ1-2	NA	CASSPGTVNYGYTF	TGTGCCAGCTCACCAGGGACAGTTAACTATGGCTACACCTTC
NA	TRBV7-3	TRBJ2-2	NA	CASSLSAQAGTGELFF	TGTGCCAGCAGCTTATCTGCGCAGGCTGGGACCGGGGAGCTGTTTTTT
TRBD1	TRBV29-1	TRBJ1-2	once	CSVARGQGGKYGYTF	TGCAGCGTTGCGAGGGGACAGGGCGGAAAGTATGGCTACACCTTC
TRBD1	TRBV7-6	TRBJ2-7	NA	CASSPTGTGASYEQYF	TGTGCCAGCAGCCCTACCGGGACAGGGGCTTCCTACGAGCAGTACTTC
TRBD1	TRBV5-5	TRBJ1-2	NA	CASSFHGQGSYGYTF	TGTGCCAGCAGCTTCCACGGACAGGGTTCCTATGGCTACACCTTC
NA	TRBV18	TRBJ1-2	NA	CASSPGHSSNYGYTF	TGTGCCAGCTCACCGGGACACTCATCAAACTATGGCTACACCTTC
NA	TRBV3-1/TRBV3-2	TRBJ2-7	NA	CASADWNSYEQYF	TGTGCCAGCGCGGACTGGAACTCCTACGAGCAGTACTTC
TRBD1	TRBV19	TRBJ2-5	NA	CASSLKGQGAETQYF	TGTGCCAGTAGTCTTAAAGGACAGGGCGCAGAGACCCAGTACTTC
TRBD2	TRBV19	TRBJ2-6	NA	CASIGADGRNGANVLTF	TGTGCCAGTATTGGGGCGGACGGGAGGAATGGGGCCAACGTCCTGACTTTC
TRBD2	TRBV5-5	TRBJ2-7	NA	CASTVSGTSVPYEQYF	TGTGCCAGCACAGTTTCCGGGACTAGCGTACCCTACGAGCAGTACTTC
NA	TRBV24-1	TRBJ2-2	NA	CATSDLDSYQTGELFF	TGTGCCACCAGTGACTTGGACTCTTATCAGACCGGGGAGCTGTTTTTT
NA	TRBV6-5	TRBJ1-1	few	CASTKGDTEAFF	TGTGCCAGCACTAAGGGAGACACTGAAGCTTTCTTT
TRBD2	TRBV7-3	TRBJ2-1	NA	CASSSRISGLNEQFF	TGTGCCAGCAGCTCGCGTATTAGCGGGCTCAATGAGCAGTTCTTC
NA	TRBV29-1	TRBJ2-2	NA	CSVEGTSNTGELFF	TGCAGCGTGGAGGGGACTTCGAACACCGGGGAGCTGTTTTTT
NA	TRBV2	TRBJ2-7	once	CASSGDFYEQYF	TGTGCCAGCAGTGGAGACTTCTACGAGCAGTACTTC
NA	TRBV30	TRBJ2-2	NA	CGVWENTGELFF	TGCGGGGTATGGGAGAACACCGGGGAGCTGTTTTTT
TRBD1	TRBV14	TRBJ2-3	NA	CASSHRRDSLTDTQYF	TGTGCCAGCAGCCACCGCCGGGACAGCCTCACAGATACGCAGTATTTT
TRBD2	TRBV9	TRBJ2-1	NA	CASSVGLAADEQFF	TGTGCCAGCAGCGTTGGACTAGCGGCTGATGAGCAGTTCTTC
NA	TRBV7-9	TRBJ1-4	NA	CASSFHGELFF	TGTGCCAGCAGCTTCCACGGTGAACTGTTTTTT
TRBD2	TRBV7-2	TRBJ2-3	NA	CASSGLAGATDTQYF	TGTGCCAGCAGCGGACTAGCGGGAGCAACAGATACGCAGTATTTT
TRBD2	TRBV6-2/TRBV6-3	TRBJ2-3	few	CASSYSSSGALTDTQYF	TGTGCCAGCAGTTACTCAAGTAGCGGGGCGCTCACAGATACGCAGTATTTT
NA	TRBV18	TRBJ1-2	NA	CASSLAETNYGYTF	TGTGCCAGCTCTCTGGCGGAGACTAACTATGGCTACACCTTC
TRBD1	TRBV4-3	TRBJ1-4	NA	CASSQGRTGVTATNEKLFF	TGCGCCAGCAGCCAGGGACGGACAGGGGTTACGGCAACTAATGAAAAACTGTTTTTT
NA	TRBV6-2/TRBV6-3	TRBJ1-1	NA	CASSYSRGGVNTEAFF	TGTGCCAGCAGTTACTCGAGGGGCGGGGTGAACACTGAAGCTTTCTTT
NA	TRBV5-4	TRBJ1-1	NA	CASSLLGGGWTEAFF	TGTGCCAGCAGCTTGCTGGGTGGCGGGTGGACTGAAGCTTTCTTT
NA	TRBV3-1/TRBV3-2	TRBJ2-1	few	CASSQVGGISYNEQFF	TGTGCCAGCAGCCAAGTTGGGGGGATCTCCTACAATGAGCAGTTCTTC
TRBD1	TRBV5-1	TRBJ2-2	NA	CASSSGPGTGASISNTGELFF	TGCGCCAGCAGCTCGGGTCCCGGGACAGGGGCTTCCATCTCGAACACCGGGGAGCTGTTTTTT
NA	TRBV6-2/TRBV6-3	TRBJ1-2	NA	CASSYAQGGYTF	TGTGCCAGCAGTTACGCCCAGGGGGGCTACACCTTC
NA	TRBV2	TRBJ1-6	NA	CASSEDKINSPLHF	TGTGCCAGCAGTGAAGACAAGATTAATTCACCCCTCCACTTT
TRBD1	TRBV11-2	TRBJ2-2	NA	CASSSRQGVAGELFF	TGTGCCAGCAGCTCCCGACAGGGGGTAGCCGGGGAGCTGTTTTTT
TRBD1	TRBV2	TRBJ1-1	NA	CASRRTGLGDTEAFF	TGTGCCAGCAGACGGACAGGCCTGGGGGACACTGAAGCTTTCTTT
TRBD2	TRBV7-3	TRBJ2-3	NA	CASSLGLAGGDVTDTQYF	TGTGCCAGCAGCTTGGGACTAGCGGGGGGAGATGTCACAGATACGCAGTATTTT
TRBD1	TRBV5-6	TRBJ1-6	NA	CASSLGQGQDSPLHF	TGTGCCAGCAGCTTGGGACAGGGGCAGGATTCACCCCTCCACTTT
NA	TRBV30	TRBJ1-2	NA	CAWSANRVGGYTF	TGTGCCTGGAGTGCAAACAGGGTAGGAGGCTACACCTTC
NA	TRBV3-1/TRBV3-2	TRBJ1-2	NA	CASSPAWGHGYTF	TGTGCCAGCAGCCCCGCTTGGGGCCATGGCTACACCTTC
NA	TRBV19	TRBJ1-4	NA	CASNKQGRREKLFF	TGTGCCAGCAATAAACAGGGCCGTCGTGAAAAACTGTTTTTT
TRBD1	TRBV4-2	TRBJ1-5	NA	CASTGQASYSNQPQHF	TGTGCCAGCACAGGACAGGCGTCCTATAGCAATCAGCCCCAGCATTTT
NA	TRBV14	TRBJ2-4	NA	CASSQASGKNIQYF	TGTGCCAGCAGCCAAGCCAGCGGCAAAAACATTCAGTACTTC